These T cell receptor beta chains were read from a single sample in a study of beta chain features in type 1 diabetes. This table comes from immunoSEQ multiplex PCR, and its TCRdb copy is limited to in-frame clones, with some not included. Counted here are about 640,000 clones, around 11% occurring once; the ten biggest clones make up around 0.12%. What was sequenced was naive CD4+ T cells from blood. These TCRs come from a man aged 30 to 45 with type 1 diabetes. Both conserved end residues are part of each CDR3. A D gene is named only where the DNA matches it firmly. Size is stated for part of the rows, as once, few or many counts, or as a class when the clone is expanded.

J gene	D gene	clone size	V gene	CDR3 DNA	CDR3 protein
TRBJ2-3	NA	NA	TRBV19	TGTGCCAGTAGTATTGCAGATACGCAGTATTTT	CASSIADTQYF
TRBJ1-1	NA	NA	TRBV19	TGTGCCAGTAGTCAGACAGGAATCCGGATGAACACTGAAGCTTTCTTT	CASSQTGIRMNTEAFF
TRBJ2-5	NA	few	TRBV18	TGTGCCAGCTCACCATCCGGGGCTCGGGAGACCCAGTACTTC	CASSPSGARETQYF
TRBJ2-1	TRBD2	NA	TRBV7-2	TGTGCCAGCAGTCCTAGCGGTGGGGGAATTTACAATGAGCAGTTCTTC	CASSPSGGGIYNEQFF
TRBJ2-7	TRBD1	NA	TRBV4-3	TGCGCCAGCAGCCAAGATCTGACAGGGTGGTACGAGCAGTACTTC	CASSQDLTGWYEQYF
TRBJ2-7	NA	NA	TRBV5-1	TGCGCCAGCAGCTCCATCACAGGGACACCCTACGAGCAGTACTTC	CASSSITGTPYEQYF
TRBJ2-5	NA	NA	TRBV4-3	TGCGCCAGCAGCCAAGGGGCCGGCGGAGAGACCCAGTACTTC	CASSQGAGGETQYF
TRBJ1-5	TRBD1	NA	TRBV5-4	TGTGCCAGCAGCTTACAGGGGTTGGATCAGCCCCAGCATTTT	CASSLQGLDQPQHF
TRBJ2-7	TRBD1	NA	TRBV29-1	TGCAGCGGTGAAGTGACAGGGGCCTCCTACGAGCAGTACTTC	CSGEVTGASYEQYF
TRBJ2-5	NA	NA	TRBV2	TGTGCCAGCAAGGCCGCTGAGACCCAGTACTTC	CASKAAETQYF
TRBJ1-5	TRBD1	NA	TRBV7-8	TGTGCCAGCAGGGCAGGGGGACAGGGGACAAATCAGCCCCAGCATTTT	CASRAGGQGTNQPQHF
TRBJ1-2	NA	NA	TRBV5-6	TGTGCCAGCAGCTTGAGCGGAGTCGATGGCTACACCTTC	CASSLSGVDGYTF
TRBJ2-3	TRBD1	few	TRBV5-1	TGCGCCAGCAGCTTAGCCCTACAGGGGAACACAGATACGCAGTATTTT	CASSLALQGNTDTQYF
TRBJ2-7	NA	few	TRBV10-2	TGCGCCAGCAACCCAGGGGGGCCTTCGCAGCAGTACTTC	CASNPGGPSQQYF
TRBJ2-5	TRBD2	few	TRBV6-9	TGTGCCAGCAGTTTGTCTAGCGGGGGACCCAAACCGGAGACCCAGTACTTC	CASSLSSGGPKPETQYF
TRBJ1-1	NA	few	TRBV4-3	TGCGCCAGCAGCCTAGAGGTAGGCAGTTTGAACACTGAAGCTTTCTTT	CASSLEVGSLNTEAFF
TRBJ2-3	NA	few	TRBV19	TGTGCCAGTGGAGAGACAACAGATACGCAGTATTTT	CASGETTDTQYF
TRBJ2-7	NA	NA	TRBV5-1	TGCGCCAGCAGCTTGGCCCCCGGACAGAACTACGAGCAGTACTTC	CASSLAPGQNYEQYF
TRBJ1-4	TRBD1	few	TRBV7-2	TGTGCCAGCAGCCCCTCAGGGGGCTGGAGTGAAAAACTGTTTTTT	CASSPSGGWSEKLFF
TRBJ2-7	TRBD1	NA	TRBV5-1	TGCGCCAGCAGCTGGACAGGGGATCGGCCCTACGAGCAGTACTTC	CASSWTGDRPYEQYF
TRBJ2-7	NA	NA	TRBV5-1	TGCGCCAGCAGCTTGGTTAGGACCTACGAGCAGTACTTC	CASSLVRTYEQYF
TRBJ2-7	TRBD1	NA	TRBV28	TGTGCCAGCAGCAGAGACAGGGTCGGAGAGCAGTACTTC	CASSRDRVGEQYF
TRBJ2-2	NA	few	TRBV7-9	TGTGCCAGCAGCTTAAAGGGTCAGGACACCGGGGAGCTGTTTTTT	CASSLKGQDTGELFF
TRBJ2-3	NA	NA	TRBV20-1	TGCAGTGCTAGAGTTGGTAGCAGGGAGTATTTT	CSARVGSREYF
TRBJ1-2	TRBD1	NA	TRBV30	TGTGCCTGGAGCAGGACAGGGTCTAACTATGGCTACACCTTC	CAWSRTGSNYGYTF
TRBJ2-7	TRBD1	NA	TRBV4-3	TGCGCCAGCAGCCATTCGGGACAGGGTAACGAGCAGTACTTC	CASSHSGQGNEQYF
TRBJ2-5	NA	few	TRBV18	TGTGCCAGCTCACCACGGGTTCTGAGACAAGAGACCCAGTACTTC	CASSPRVLRQETQYF
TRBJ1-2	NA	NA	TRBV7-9	TGTGCCAGCAGCTTAGGCCAGCGTGGCTACACCTTC	CASSLGQRGYTF
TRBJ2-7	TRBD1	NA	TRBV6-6	TGTGCCAGCAGCGGACAGGGGGCCAAGGGCGAGCAGTACTTC	CASSGQGAKGEQYF
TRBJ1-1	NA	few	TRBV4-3	TGCGCCAGCAGCCAAGGAAATAGATTGAACACTGAAGCTTTCTTT	CASSQGNRLNTEAFF
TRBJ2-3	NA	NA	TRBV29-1	TGCAGCGTGGACAGGAGGGGCACAGATACGCAGTATTTT	CSVDRRGTDTQYF
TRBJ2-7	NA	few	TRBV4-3	TGCGCCAGCAGCCAAGGTTCGGGGTCCGAGCAGTACTTC	CASSQGSGSEQYF
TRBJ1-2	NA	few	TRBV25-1	TGTGCCAGCAGACCTCCAGGGCAGGGCAACTATGGCTACACCTTC	CASRPPGQGNYGYTF
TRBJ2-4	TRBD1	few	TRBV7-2	TGTGCCAGCAGCCCGGACAGGGGTGTTCACATTCAGTACTTC	CASSPDRGVHIQYF
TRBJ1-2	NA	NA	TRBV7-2	TGTGCCAGCAGCTTAGCTCAGGGACGAGGCTACACCTTC	CASSLAQGRGYTF
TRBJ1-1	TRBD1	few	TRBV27	TGTGCCAGCAGTTTAAGGGGGCTGCTGAACACTGAAGCTTTCTTT	CASSLRGLLNTEAFF
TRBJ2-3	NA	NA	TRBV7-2	TGTGCCAGCAGCCACCGGGGCACAGATACGCAGTATTTT	CASSHRGTDTQYF
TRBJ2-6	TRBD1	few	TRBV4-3	TGCGCCAGCAGCCTCGGACAGGGAAGGTACTCTGGGGCCAACGTCCTGACTTTC	CASSLGQGRYSGANVLTF
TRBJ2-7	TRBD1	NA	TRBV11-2	TGTGCCAGCAGCTCCTGGGACAGGTATGAGCAGTACTTC	CASSSWDRYEQYF
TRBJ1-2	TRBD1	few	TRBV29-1	TGCAGCGCTACCCGGGACAGAAACTATGGCTACACCTTC	CSATRDRNYGYTF
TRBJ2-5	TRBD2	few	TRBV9	TGTGCCAGCAGCGTATCCCCAGCGGGGGCCCAAGAGACCCAGTACTTC	CASSVSPAGAQETQYF
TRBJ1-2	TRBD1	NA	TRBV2	TGTGCCAGCAGTGTGAACAGGGGGACCAACTATGGCTACACCTTC	CASSVNRGTNYGYTF
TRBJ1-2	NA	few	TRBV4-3	TGCGCCAGCAGCCAAGATGGGGGCTATGGCTACACCTTC	CASSQDGGYGYTF
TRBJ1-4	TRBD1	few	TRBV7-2	TGTGCCAGCAGCGCCCAACCGACAGGGTCCAATGAAAAACTGTTTTTT	CASSAQPTGSNEKLFF
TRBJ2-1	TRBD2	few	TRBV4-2	TGTGCCAGCAGTTTTACCGGGACTACTAGATACAATGAGCAGTTCTTC	CASSFTGTTRYNEQFF
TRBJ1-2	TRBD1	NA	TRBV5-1	TGCGCCAGCAGCGATGGGACAGGGACCTTCTTC	CASSDGTGTFF
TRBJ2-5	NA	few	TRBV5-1	TGCGCCAGCGGGCCACAGGGGAGGACGGAGGAGACCCAGTACTTC	CASGPQGRTEETQYF
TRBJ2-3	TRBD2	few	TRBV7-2	TGTGCCAGCAAACATGGCGGGACTAGCGGGAGACACAGTGTAGATACGCAGTATTTT	CASKHGGTSGRHSVDTQYF
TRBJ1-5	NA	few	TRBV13	TGTGCCAGCAGCCGTAGGGAAGGCGGTCAGCCCCAGCATTTT	CASSRREGGQPQHF